This paragraph reports one TCR beta chain. It has no known antigen specificity. No quality values exist for individual bases; no much larger clone is one base distant. The CDR3 starts with the cysteine, ends with the phenylalanine, and has 15 residues. The entry retains the CDR3 DNA only, 45 bases that are in frame from base 1. V is shortened by 3 bases, J by 4 bases, and the region joining them spans 14 bases. Per the germline V gene, LGHNA is the CDR1 and YNFKEQ is the CDR2. TCR CDR3 regions were amplified from genomic DNA by multiplex PCR using the deep immunoSEQ assay. Extracted genomic DNA from each cell subset was distributed evenly across all wells of several immunoSEQ 96-well plates, and each plate was treated as a replicate. For sorted subsets, each replicate PCR was loaded with roughly 0.2 ug genomic DNA, equivalent to 25,000 to 35,000 T cell genomes. Purified libraries were measured with a Qubit 3.0 fluorometer, size-checked on a Bioanalyzer 2100, and measured again with the KAPA Library Quantification kit. A separate single-read 150-cycle Illumina NextSeq 550 flow cell was used to sequence each immunoSEQ 96-well plate. The authors processed their data as follows. Because only junctional sequences without quality scores were contained in the immunoSEQ output, filtering matching that applied to full-length reads could not be performed. To assign V/J genes and CDR3, sequences were annotated using PyIR, a Python wrapper for IgBLAST v1.9, with IMGT germline references. Reads were removed for weak V/J assignments (E-value above 1e-6), missing CDR3, stop codons, out-of-frame junctions, or ambiguous translated residues. V3J clonotypes were defined as sequences sharing an identical inferred V gene, J gene, and CDR3 amino acid sequence. The percentage overlap between two repertoires was calculated by dividing the number of shared unique clonotypes by the size of the smaller repertoire. Repertoire richness was assessed with RTK rarefaction, the Chao1 estimator, and Recon v2.1 estimates of unobserved clonotypes. OLGA was used to compute generation probabilities for all TCRbeta clonotypes that the gDNA method yielded from several donors. The immuneACCESS repertoire file appears here via TCRdb, limited to in-frame rearrangements. These files lack a portion of the clones; in checked studies, under half of the deficit traces to unresolved V genes, and the cause of the others is not known. V, J and clone size derive from that table, while D and trimming were established from the DNA sequence. The sample contains some 2.4 million clones, approximately 94% of them found a single time. The ten largest clones capture more than 0.35% of the sample.

This specimen belongs to a study of shared clonotypes between healthy human individuals (dated by TCRdb to 2018 to 2020). About the investigation overall: The cohort included three men and a couple of women between 18 and 49 years of age. Between about 0.9 and 10 billion PBMCs per donor were obtained by leukapheresis. Libraries were prepared and TCR repertoires were sequenced by different laboratories using diverse techniques, in order to increase sequencing depth and limit assay-specific biases. For each donor, CD4 naive and CD4 memory were each run on three plates, CD8 naive on two plates, and CD8 memory on one plate. The study deeply sequenced blood TCR repertoires of several healthy adults to estimate repertoire size and the extent of clonotype sharing between individuals. Points the paper makes about the study in general: Because the study included only a small number of donors, the genetic and exposure-history diversity represented was limited. Compared with non-shared clonotypes, clonotypes shared by all four sorted-subset donors had higher generation probabilities. Approximately 4.8% of naive CD4, 3.5% of naive CD8, 2% to 2.5% of memory CD4, and approximately 0.4% of memory CD8 clonotypes were shared across a few donors. Rarefaction of sorted-subset datasets indicated incomplete sequencing despite the large sequencing depth. Estimated clonotype richness was generally larger for naive than for memory subsets. Sampling was limited to blood, and TCR repertoires in tissue likely differ from TCR repertoires in blood. Pairwise subsampling indicated that sequencing depth was expected to affect the degree of clonotype sharing among donors.

Donors were healthy HIV-negative adults with no recently reported acute infections or vaccinations. Every donor was a Caucasian adult residing in Nashville, Tennessee, USA. CD4+ T cells were enriched by magnetic negative selection, after which naive cells were positively selected on CD45RA and the negative fraction was taken as the memory subset. After blood collection by leukapheresis, PBMCs were isolated using Ficoll-Histopaque density gradient centrifugation and then cryopreserved in the vapor phase of liquid nitrogen. Analytical flow cytometry was used to check the purity and quantity of each magnetically sorted T cell population. From each sorted fraction, genomic DNA was isolated and quantified by UV absorbance on a Nanodrop 2000c.

The sequencing input was naive CD4+ T cells from PBMCs. Read against the paper, the sample's cell subset or site label means: CD45RA+ positively selected. The chain links TRBV4-2 with TRBJ2-3; TRBD2 is perhaps the D gene, given 5 matching bases. The TCR was taken from a man younger than 30 in good health. Some clones in this sample may be carry-over from other donors' samples. The CDR3 region: CASSQLAGGSDTQYF. The bases read TGTGCCAGCAGCCAGCTGGCAGGAGGCTCAGATACGCAGTATTTT.